The 5 T cell receptor beta chains below were found in one sample sequenced in a study of T-cell memory formation after mild COVID-19. TCRdb used MiXCR to reprocess the 5' RACE reads, holding one entry per CDR3 protein. The sample lists some 450,000 distinct CDR3 sequences; roughly 17% were seen once. Sequenced: PBMCs or a T cell subset sorted from them (not recorded which). The receptors derive from a young man who had mild COVID-19 (a few samples of this study predate the infection). Cell type and time point are not known.

This clonotype was seen a few times. The chain combines TRBV2 with TRBJ2-4; perhaps TRBD2 as D (6 bases). Germline V gene data show CDR1 as SNHLY and CDR2 as FYNNEI. Trimming cost V 6 bases and J 4 bases, with 10 bases left between them. The CDR3 covers 13 residues. The CDR3 sequence is CASRTRDKNIQYF. In DNA form, the CDR3 reads TGTGCCAGCAGGACTAGGGATAAAAACATTCAGTACTTC.

The chain joins TRBV12-3 or TRBV12-4 to TRBJ1-1; no reliable D call. Between the trimmed V and J ends, which lost 5 bases and 2 bases, there was a span of 15 bases. The CDR3 runs 15 residues. CDR3 sequence: CASSRTPAQNTEAFF. The DNA for the CDR3 is TGTGCCAGCAGTCGAACCCCTGCTCAAAACACTGAAGCTTTCTTT.

The chain joins TRBV5-5 to TRBJ2-7; possible D gene TRBD2, 6 bases. The germline V gene has CDR1 SGHKS and CDR2 YYEKEE (reference sequence). The CDR3 runs to 15 residues. V shed 0 bases and J shed 2 bases, with 12 bases lying between them. This CDR3 reads CASSLGTGGTYEQYF. As DNA, the CDR3 is TGTGCCAGCAGCTTGGGAACCGGGGGAACCTACGAGCAGTACTTC.

The chain combines TRBV12-3 or TRBV12-4 with TRBJ1-3; 11 bases are shared with TRBD1. Trimming cost V 6 bases and J 7 bases; bases outside gene matches: 11. The CDR3 is made up of 16 amino acids. The DNA of the CDR3 is TGTGCCAGCAGCCGAACTGGACAGGGGGCGGGCAACACCATATATTTT. It translates to CASSRTGQGAGNTIYF.

In its sample, this clonotype was seen many times. This chain connects TRBV6-5 to TRBJ2-2; possible D gene TRBD2, 7 bases. Per germline, CDR1 MNHEY and CDR2 SVGAGI. Between the trimmed V and J ends, which lost 3 bases and 6 bases, there was a span of 11 bases. The CDR3 length is 14 residues. CDR3 sequence: CASSYRGGPGELFF. The DNA for the CDR3 is TGTGCCAGCAGTTATAGGGGGGGCCCCGGGGAGCTGTTTTTT.